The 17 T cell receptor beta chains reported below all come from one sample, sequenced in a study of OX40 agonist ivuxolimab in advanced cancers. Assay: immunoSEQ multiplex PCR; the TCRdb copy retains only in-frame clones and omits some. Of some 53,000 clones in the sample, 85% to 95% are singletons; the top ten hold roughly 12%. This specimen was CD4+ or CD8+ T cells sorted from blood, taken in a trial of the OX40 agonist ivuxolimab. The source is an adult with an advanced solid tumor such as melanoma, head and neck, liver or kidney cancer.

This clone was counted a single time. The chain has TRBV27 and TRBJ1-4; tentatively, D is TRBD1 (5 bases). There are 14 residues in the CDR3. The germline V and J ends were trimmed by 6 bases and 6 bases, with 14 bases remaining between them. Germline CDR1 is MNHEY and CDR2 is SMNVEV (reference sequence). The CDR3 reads CASSGDGDYEKLFF. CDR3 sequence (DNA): TGTGCCAGCAGCGGGGACGGGGACTATGAAAAACTGTTTTTT.

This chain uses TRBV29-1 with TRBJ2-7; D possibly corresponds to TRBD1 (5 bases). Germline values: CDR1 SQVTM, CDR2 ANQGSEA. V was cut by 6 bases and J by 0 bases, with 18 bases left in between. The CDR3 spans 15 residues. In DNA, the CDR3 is TGCAGCGTCCAAGGCTTTGACAGTTCCTCCTACGAGCAGTACTTC. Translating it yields CSVQGFDSSSYEQYF.

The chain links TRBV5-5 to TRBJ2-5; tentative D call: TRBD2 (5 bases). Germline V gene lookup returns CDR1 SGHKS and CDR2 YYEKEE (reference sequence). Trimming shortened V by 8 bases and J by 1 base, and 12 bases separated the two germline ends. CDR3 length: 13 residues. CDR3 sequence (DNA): TGTGCCAGTAGCGTGTGGGGCCAAGAGACCCAGTACTTC. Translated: CASSVWGQETQYF.

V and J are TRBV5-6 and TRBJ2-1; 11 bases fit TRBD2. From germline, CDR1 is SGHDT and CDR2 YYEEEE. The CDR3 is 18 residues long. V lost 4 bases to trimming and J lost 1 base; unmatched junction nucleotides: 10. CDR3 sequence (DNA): TGTGCCAGCAGCCCCCAGTTAGCGGGAGGGAAGTCCTACAATGAGCAGTTCTTC. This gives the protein CASSPQLAGGKSYNEQFF.

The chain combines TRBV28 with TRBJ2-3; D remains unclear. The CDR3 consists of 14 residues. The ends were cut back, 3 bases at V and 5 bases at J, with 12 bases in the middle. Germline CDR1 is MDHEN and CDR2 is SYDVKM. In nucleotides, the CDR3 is TGTGCCAGCAGTTTGAGACCTTGGGGAGATACGCAGTATTTT. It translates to CASSLRPWGDTQYF. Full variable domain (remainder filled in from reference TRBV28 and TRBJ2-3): DVKVTQSSRYLVKRTGEKVFLECVQDMDHENMFWYRQDPGLGLRLIYFSYDVKMKEKGDIPEGYSVSREKKERFSLILESASTNQTSMYLCASSLRPWGDTQYFGPGTRLTVL.

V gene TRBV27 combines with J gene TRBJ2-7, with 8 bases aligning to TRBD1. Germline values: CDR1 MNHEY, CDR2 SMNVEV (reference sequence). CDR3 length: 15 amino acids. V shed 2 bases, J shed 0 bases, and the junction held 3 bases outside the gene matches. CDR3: CASSLGTGISYEQYF. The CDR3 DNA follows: TGTGCCAGCAGTTTAGGGACAGGAATCTCCTACGAGCAGTACTTC.

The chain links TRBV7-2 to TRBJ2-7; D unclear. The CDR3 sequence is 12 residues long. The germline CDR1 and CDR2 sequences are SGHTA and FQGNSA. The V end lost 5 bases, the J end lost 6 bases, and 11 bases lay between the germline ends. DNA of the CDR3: TGTGCCAGCAGCCAAAGTACTGGCGAGCAGTACTTC. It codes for CASSQSTGEQYF.

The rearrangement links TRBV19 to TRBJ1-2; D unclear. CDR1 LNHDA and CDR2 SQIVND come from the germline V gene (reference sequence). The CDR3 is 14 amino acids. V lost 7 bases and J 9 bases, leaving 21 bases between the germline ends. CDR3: CASTPSGIYLSYTF. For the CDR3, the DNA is TGTGCCAGTACACCTTCGGGGATATACTTGAGCTACACCTTC.

CDR3 in DNA: TGTGCCAGCAGCGCTCAGGGGGCTTGGATGGAGACCCAGTACTTC. This encodes CASSAQGAWMETQYF. The chain links TRBV14 to TRBJ2-5; 8 nucleotides align to TRBD1. The CDR3 is 15 residues long. The V gene's germline CDR1 is SGHDN and CDR2 FVKESK. V shed 5 bases and J 5 bases; nucleotides not matched to a gene: 10.

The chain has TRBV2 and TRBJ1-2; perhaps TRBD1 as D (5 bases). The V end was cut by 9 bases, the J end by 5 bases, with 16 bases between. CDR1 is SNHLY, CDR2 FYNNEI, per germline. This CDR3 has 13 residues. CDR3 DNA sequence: TGTGCCAGACGGGACCAGCACCTATATGGCTACACCTTC. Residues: CARRDQHLYGYTF.

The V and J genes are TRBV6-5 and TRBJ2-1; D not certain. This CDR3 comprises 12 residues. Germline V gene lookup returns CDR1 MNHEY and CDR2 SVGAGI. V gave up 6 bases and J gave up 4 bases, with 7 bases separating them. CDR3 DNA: TGTGCCAGCAGCACAAATTACAATGAGCAGTTCTTC. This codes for CASSTNYNEQFF.

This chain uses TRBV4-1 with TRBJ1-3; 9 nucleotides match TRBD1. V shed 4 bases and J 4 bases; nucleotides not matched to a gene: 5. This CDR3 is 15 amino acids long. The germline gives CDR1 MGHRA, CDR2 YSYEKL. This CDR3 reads CASSLGQGRGNTIYF. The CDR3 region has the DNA TGCGCCAGCAGCCTCGGACAGGGGAGGGGAAACACCATATATTTT.

CDR3 bases: TGTGCCAGCAGTTCCGGACTAGCGGGAGTCCGCGAGCAGTACTTC. This encodes CASSSGLAGVREQYF. The V gene is TRBV6-5, the J gene TRBJ2-7; the match to TRBD2 covers 13 bases. The CDR3 spans 15 residues. Germline loops: CDR1 MNHEY, CDR2 SVGAGI. J gave up 6 bases and V 4 bases, and 6 bases lay outside the gene matches.

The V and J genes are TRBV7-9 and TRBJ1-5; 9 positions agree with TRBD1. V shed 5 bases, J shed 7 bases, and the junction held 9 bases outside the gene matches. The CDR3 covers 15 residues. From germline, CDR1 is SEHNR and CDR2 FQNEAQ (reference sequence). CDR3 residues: CASSAGTGSWQPQHF. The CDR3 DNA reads TGTGCCAGCAGCGCCGGGACAGGGTCTTGGCAGCCCCAGCATTTT.

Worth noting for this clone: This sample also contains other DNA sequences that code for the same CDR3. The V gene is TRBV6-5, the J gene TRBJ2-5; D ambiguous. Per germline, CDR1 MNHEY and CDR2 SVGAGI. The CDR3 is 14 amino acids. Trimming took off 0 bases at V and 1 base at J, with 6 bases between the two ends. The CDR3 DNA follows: TGTGCCAGCAGTTACTCGTTGGGCCAAGAGACCCAGTACTTC. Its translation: CASSYSLGQETQYF.

The CDR3 spells CATPGVYNEQFF. As DNA, the CDR3 is TGTGCCACCCCAGGGGTCTACAATGAGCAGTTCTTC. The chain couples TRBV27 to TRBJ2-1, with D tentatively TRBD1 (6 bases). The CDR3 contains 12 residues. V was shortened by 10 bases and J by 3 bases, with 10 bases between the two germline ends. CDR1 and CDR2 from the germline V gene are MNHEY and SMNVEV (reference sequence).

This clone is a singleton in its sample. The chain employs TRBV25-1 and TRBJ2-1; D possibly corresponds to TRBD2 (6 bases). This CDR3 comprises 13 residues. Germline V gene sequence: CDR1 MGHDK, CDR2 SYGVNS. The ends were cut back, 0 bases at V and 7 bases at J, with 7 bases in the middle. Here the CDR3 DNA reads TGTGCCAGCAGTGAATATGCGGGGAATGAGCAGTTCTTC. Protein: CASSEYAGNEQFF.